One and the same sample provided the 8 T cell receptor beta chains below, sequenced in a study of monozygotic twins with inflammatory bowel disease. With the 5' RACE reads reprocessed, TCRdb shows one record per CDR3 protein and no DNA. The listing records fewer than 400,000 distinct CDR3 sequences. Sequencing used blood. These receptors came from a human donor with ulcerative colitis or Crohn's disease, or a healthy co-twin of an affected twin (not recorded which).

The V call is TRBV5-1, the J call TRBJ1-6; with no DNA, the TCRdb D assignment of TRBD1 cannot be verified. The CDR3 sequence is 16 residues long. Germline CDR1 and CDR2: SGHRS and YFSETQ. CDR3 amino acids: CASSLDKQGISSPLHF. The full variable domain, its missing parts supplied by reference TRBV5-1 and TRBJ1-6, is KAGVTQTPRYLIKTRGQQVTLSCSPISGHRSVSWYQQTPGQGLQFLFEYFSETQRNKGNFPGRFSGRQFSNSRSEMNVSTLELGDSALYLCASSLDKQGISSPLHFGNGTRLTVT.

The chain joins TRBV28 to TRBJ2-7. CDR1 and CDR2 from the germline V gene are MDHEN and SYDVKM. The CDR3 spans 12 residues. The CDR3 here is CASSLKGFEQYF.

This sequence joins TRBV12-3 or TRBV12-4 and TRBJ1-4. This CDR3 has 11 amino acids. CDR3 sequence: CASSFSKQLFF.

The V gene is TRBV30, the J gene TRBJ1-2. This CDR3 is built from 13 residues. Germline CDR1 GTSNPN, CDR2 SVGIG (reference sequence). CDR3 residues: CAWSVASLYGYTF.

The chain combines TRBV6-2 or TRBV6-3 with TRBJ2-2. Germline CDR1 reads MNHEY; CDR2 reads SVGEGT. The CDR3 runs to 14 residues. The CDR3 is CASRQTSGTGELFF.

This chain joins TRBV5-4 and TRBJ1-2. The V gene's germline CDR1 is SGHNT and CDR2 YYREEE (reference sequence). The CDR3 runs 16 residues. This CDR3 is CASSDLLAGLPRGYTF.

The chain combines TRBV6-5 with TRBJ1-6; there is no DNA to check the TCRdb D call of TRBD1. The length of the CDR3 is 15 residues. CDR1 is MNHEY, CDR2 SVGAGI, per germline. Here the CDR3 reads CASSYYRDRNSPLHF.

J is TRBJ2-1 and V is TRBV4-3; TCRdb's D call of TRBD1 is untestable without DNA. The CDR3 runs to 17 residues. CDR1 is LGHNA and CDR2 is YSLEER in the germline V gene. CDR3 loop: CASSQTAGRSLYNEQFF.